Detailed here is one TCR beta chain. The source of the sample is a study of blood T cell repertoires in COVID-19. Study-level information: Material from acute and convalescent COVID-19 was sourced from the United States, Italy and Spain. Sample material is recorded as cDNA or gDNA derived from T cells, B-cell-depleted T cells, or PBMCs.

The CDR3 has 14 amino acids. CDR1 is LNHNV and CDR2 is YYDKDF in the germline V gene (reference sequence). Trimming removed 3 bases from V and 0 bases from J, with 8 bases in between. As handled by the study authors: Amplification from reference gene primers served as the basis for estimated nucleated cell counts. Data came from immunoSEQ multiplex PCR; TCRdb stores just in-frame clones and leaves some out. V and J calls and clone size are copied from that table; D and trimming were computed from the DNA. The sample has a few hundred thousand clones, 89% seen once. The clonotype comes from a man aged 40-50 years with acute or convalescent COVID-19. Sequencing used peripheral blood. The chain has TRBV15 and TRBJ1-2, with no clear D. The CDR3 reads CATSRETSNYGYTF. CDR3 DNA: TGTGCCACCAGCAGGGAGACTTCTAACTATGGCTACACCTTC. The complete variable domain, with remaining parts taken from reference TRBV15 and TRBJ1-2, reads DAMVIQNPRYQVTQFGKPVTLSCSQTLNHNVMYWYQQKSSQAPKLLFHYYDKDFNNEADTPDNFQSRRPNTSFCFLDIRSPGLGDTAMYLCATSRETSNYGYTFGSGTRLTVV.